These 27 T cell receptor beta chains were sequenced from one sample in a study of T-cell reconstitution after alpha-beta-depleted transplantation in children. Construction of the TCRbeta library involved unique molecular identifiers. TCRdb redid the calling of the PCR reads with MiXCR, one entry per CDR3 protein. The data show about 160,000 distinct CDR3 sequences, 11% seen once. Sequenced material: PBMCs, taken before TCRalphabeta/CD19-depleted stem cell transplant. These receptors were collected from a boy younger than 10 with acute myeloid leukemia, due to receive a stem cell transplant.

This clonotype has at least ten counts. The gene calls are TRBV20-1 and TRBJ1-3; no clear D gene. The CDR3 contains 15 residues. Germline-derived CDR1 and CDR2 are DFQATT and SNEGSKA (reference sequence). V gave up 0 bases and J gave up 0 bases, with 9 bases separating them. The CDR3 DNA reads TGCAGTGCTAGAGATGGCCTGGGCTCTGGAAACACCATATATTTT. It specifies CSARDGLGSGNTIYF.

This clonotype was recorded at least ten times. The genes are TRBV20-1 and TRBJ1-2; TRBD1 aligns across 7 bases. From germline, CDR1 is DFQATT and CDR2 SNEGSKA (reference sequence). This CDR3 region has 13 residues. With 5 bases clipped from V and 1 base from J, the junction kept 4 bases outside the gene matches. The CDR3, as DNA: TGCAGTGCTGCCACAGGGGTTAACTATGGCTACACCTTC. Its translation: CSAATGVNYGYTF.

This clonotype was counted at least ten times. The rearrangement links TRBV5-1 to TRBJ1-5; TRBD1 is a possible D gene (5 bases). The CDR3 runs 14 residues. Germline values: CDR1 SGHRS, CDR2 YFSETQ. V shed 4 bases and J shed 7 bases, with 15 bases lying between them. This CDR3 is CASSPAGGSQPQHF. In DNA, the CDR3 is TGCGCCAGCAGCCCAGCCGGGGGGTCGCAGCCCCAGCATTTT.

This clonotype was detected many times. The gene calls are TRBV7-9 and TRBJ2-3; no reliable D call. The CDR3 consists of 12 residues. Germline CDR1 is SEHNR and CDR2 is FQNEAQ (reference sequence). Trimming pared 11 bases from V and 3 bases from J, leaving 12 bases between. The CDR3 spells CAAAFETDTQYF. Here the CDR3 DNA reads TGTGCCGCAGCTTTCGAGACAGATACGCAGTATTTT.

This clonotype was recorded many times. This sequence joins TRBV20-1 and TRBJ2-1, with 11 bases identical to TRBD2. V shed 3 bases, J shed 3 bases, and the junction held 1 base outside the gene matches. This CDR3 is built from 14 residues. Germline V gene sequence: CDR1 DFQATT, CDR2 SNEGSKA (reference sequence). The CDR3, as DNA: TGCAGTGCTAGGACTAGCGGGGACTACAATGAGCAGTTCTTC. Translation gives CSARTSGDYNEQFF.

This clonotype was detected many times. The chain couples TRBV14 to TRBJ2-1, with 9 bases lining up with TRBD2. J gave up 4 bases and V 3 bases, and 1 base lay outside the gene matches. The CDR3 runs to 14 residues. Germline V lookup: CDR1 SGHDN, CDR2 FVKESK. The CDR3 DNA sequence: TGTGCCAGCAGCCAGCGGGGGGGGTACAATGAGCAGTTCTTC. Translating it yields CASSQRGGYNEQFF.

This clonotype was picked up many times. The chain couples TRBV3-1 to TRBJ2-1; D is possibly TRBD1 or TRBD2 (7 bases each). The CDR3 runs to 14 residues. Between the trimmed V and J ends, which lost 10 bases and 2 bases, there was a span of 15 bases. From germline, CDR1 is LGHDT and CDR2 YNNKEL (reference sequence). CDR3 bases: TGTGCCACCAGGGGGGACTACACCTACAATGAGCAGTTCTTC. This sequence encodes CATRGDYTYNEQFF.

In its sample, this clonotype was seen many times. The chain carries TRBV3-1 and TRBJ2-2; D unresolved. From germline, CDR1 is LGHDT and CDR2 YNNKEL (reference sequence). There are 15 residues in the CDR3. V was trimmed by 1 base and J by 1 base, leaving 7 bases between them. The chain's CDR3 is CASSQGYRNTGELFF. For the CDR3, the DNA is TGTGCCAGCAGCCAAGGGTATAGGAACACCGGGGAGCTGTTTTTT.

This sequence joins TRBV15 and TRBJ2-4, with 9 bases matching TRBD1. The CDR3 extends over 18 amino acids. The trim removed 1 base at V and 4 bases at J, leaving 11 bases unmatched. Looked up from germline, CDR1 is LNHNV and CDR2 is YYDKDF (reference sequence). In DNA form, the CDR3 reads TGTGCCACCAGCAGAGCTCCGGGACAGGGTGTTGGGAAAAACATTCAGTACTTC. It translates to CATSRAPGQGVGKNIQYF.

This clonotype was seen repeatedly, ten times or more. The rearrangement uses TRBV3-1 and TRBJ1-4; no clear D. Germline V gene sequence: CDR1 LGHDT, CDR2 YNNKEL (reference sequence). The CDR3 is 14 residues long. Trimming shortened V by 4 bases and J by 5 bases, and 11 bases separated the two germline ends. Here the CDR3 reads CASSPRAANEKLFF. In DNA form, the CDR3 reads TGTGCCAGCAGCCCCCGGGCAGCAAATGAAAAACTGTTTTTT.

The sample holds many counts of this clonotype. The CDR3: CASRGTSGSFDEQFF. In DNA, the CDR3 is TGTGCCAGCAGGGGGACTAGCGGGAGTTTCGATGAGCAGTTCTTC. This sequence joins TRBV2 and TRBJ2-1; TRBD2 matches 14 bases. The CDR3 is 15 amino acids. From germline, CDR1 is SNHLY and CDR2 FYNNEI. V lost 6 bases, J lost 8 bases, and 6 bases stayed unmatched.

This clonotype turned up a few times. V and J are TRBV7-9 and TRBJ2-5; unclear D gene. Germline values: CDR1 SEHNR, CDR2 FQNEAQ (reference sequence). V gave up 7 bases and J gave up 7 bases, with 13 bases separating them. The CDR3 has 12 amino acids. The CDR3 DNA sequence: TGTGCCAGCACCCCAGAGGTTGGGACCCAGTACTTC. It translates to CASTPEVGTQYF. The full variable domain, rest sourced from reference TRBV7-9 and TRBJ2-5, is DTGVSQNPRHKITKRGQNVTFRCDPISEHNRLYWYRQTLGQGPEFLTYFQNEAQLEKSRLLSDRFSAERPKGSFSTLEIQRTEQGDSAMYLCASTPEVGTQYFGPGTRLLVL.

The V and J genes are TRBV14 and TRBJ2-7; D unclear. The V gene's germline CDR1 is SGHDN and CDR2 FVKESK. The CDR3 is 16 amino acids. V was pared by 4 bases and J by 3 bases, with 19 bases between. CDR3 sequence (DNA): TGTGCCAGCAGCCCCCCCGGTTGGGGAAGCTTCTACGAGCAGTACTTC. Translating gives CASSPPGWGSFYEQYF. The full variable domain, with the rest looked up from reference TRBV14 and TRBJ2-7, is EAGVTQFPSHSVIEKGQTVTLRCDPISGHDNLYWYRRVMGKEIKFLLHFVKESKQDESGMPNNRFLAERTGGTYSTLKVQPAELEDSGVYFCASSPPGWGSFYEQYFGPGTRLTVT.

The chain joins TRBV6-1 to TRBJ1-2; D remains ambiguous. V lost 2 bases and J 0 bases, leaving 7 bases between the germline ends. This CDR3 is built from 14 residues. From germline, CDR1 is MNHNS and CDR2 SASEGT. CDR3 region: CASSEQLANYGYTF. The CDR3 DNA reads TGTGCCAGCAGTGAACAGTTAGCTAACTATGGCTACACCTTC.

This clonotype was picked up many times. V usage is TRBV7-3 and J usage is TRBJ2-1; TRBD2 aligns across 13 bases. Germline V lookup: CDR1 SGHTA, CDR2 FQGTGA. V was clipped by 5 bases and J by 8 bases; unmatched bases: 6. This CDR3 comprises 15 residues. CDR3 loop: CASSKLAGGFYEQFF. CDR3 nucleotide sequence: TGTGCCAGCAGCAAACTAGCGGGAGGGTTCTATGAGCAGTTCTTC.

This chain connects TRBV6-1 to TRBJ2-1; D is undetermined. Deletions cut 8 bases from V and 0 bases from J, with 17 bases between. The CDR3 runs 16 residues. The germline V gene has CDR1 MNHNS and CDR2 SASEGT. In DNA form, the CDR3 reads TGTGCCAGCCAACCAAGAACTGCGGCCTCCTACAATGAGCAGTTCTTC. This encodes CASQPRTAASYNEQFF.

This clonotype occurred many times. The gene calls are TRBV9 and TRBJ2-6, with D unclear. The CDR3 sequence is 17 residues long. Trimming removed 0 bases from V and 0 bases from J, with 10 bases in between. In germline, CDR1 is SGDLS, CDR2 YYNGEE. CDR3 sequence (DNA): TGTGCCAGCAGCGTAGGAACCGGCATCTCTGGGGCCAACGTCCTGACTTTC. It yields the protein CASSVGTGISGANVLTF.

Regarding this clonotype: At one boundary the junction diverges from the germline segment, which might be a read error. The chain employs TRBV20-1 and TRBJ2-3; D possibly corresponds to TRBD1 (7 bases). Germline lookup yields CDR1 DFQATT and CDR2 SNEGSKA (reference sequence). This CDR3 is 16 amino acids long. For the CDR3, the DNA is TGCAGTGCTTCCTCTCCGACAGGGCGGGGCACAGATACACAGTATTTT. Protein sequence: CSASSPTGRGTDTQYF.

This clonotype has a count of ten or more. The chain links TRBV7-9 to TRBJ2-3; 7 bases are a match to TRBD2. The CDR3 extends over 17 amino acids. Germline loops: CDR1 SEHNR, CDR2 FQNEAQ (reference sequence). The V segment lost 3 bases and the J segment 2 bases; nucleotides outside the gene matches: 11. The CDR3 sequence: CASSLDRLADYTDTQYF. CDR3 bases: TGTGCCAGCAGCTTGGACCGCCTAGCGGATTACACAGATACGCAGTATTTT.

This clonotype was counted ten times or more. The rearrangement joins TRBV25-1 to TRBJ1-1, with D possibly being TRBD1 (6 bases). V lost 5 bases and J lost 4, with 14 bases in between. The CDR3 sequence is 14 residues long. Germline assignment: CDR1 MGHDK and CDR2 SYGVNS. CDR3 sequence: CASSPFTGRTEAFF. The CDR3, as DNA: TGTGCCAGCAGTCCTTTCACAGGGCGCACTGAAGCTTTCTTT.

This clonotype was recorded many times. The CDR3 nucleotides are TGTGCCAGCTCACCACCTCTGTGGGGGGACGCGAACACTGAAGCTTTCTTT. Encoded protein: CASSPPLWGDANTEAFF. The gene calls are TRBV18 and TRBJ1-1, with a weak D call TRBD1 (5 bases). The CDR3 length is 17 residues. The germline CDR1 and CDR2 sequences are KGHSH and LQKENI. Trimming removed 0 bases from V and 1 base from J, with 15 bases in between.

In DNA, the CDR3 is TGTGCCAGCAGCGGTGGACAGGCATCAAATCAGCCCCAGCATTTT. Translation gives CASSGGQASNQPQHF. The chain links TRBV28 to TRBJ1-5, with TRBD1 matching 7 bases. V lost 6 bases, J lost 4 bases, and 9 bases stayed unmatched. Germline V lookup: CDR1 MDHEN, CDR2 SYDVKM. This CDR3 has 15 amino acids.

This clonotype was detected many times. The V gene is TRBV12-3 or TRBV12-4, the J gene TRBJ2-5; D ambiguous. The germline V and J ends were trimmed by 3 bases and 2 bases, with 10 bases remaining between them. The CDR3 sequence is 14 residues long. The CDR3 bases are TGTGCCAGCAGTTTGGCCGTACTGCAAGAGACCCAGTACTTC. It encodes CASSLAVLQETQYF.

This clonotype occurred a few times. The chain combines TRBV7-6 with TRBJ2-3; weak D call: TRBD2 (5 bases). The CDR3 covers 17 residues. V dropped 1 base and J dropped 2 bases, with 16 bases sitting between them. The germline V gene encodes CDR1 SGHVS and CDR2 FNYEAQ. The CDR3 region is CASSLEGPGIDTDTQYF. In nucleotides, the CDR3 is TGTGCCAGCAGCTTAGAAGGTCCGGGGATCGACACAGATACGCAGTATTTT.

This clonotype was seen ten or more times. V is TRBV12-3 or TRBV12-4 and J is TRBJ1-5; D might be TRBD1 (5 bases). The CDR3 has 15 amino acids. Trimming left V 5 bases short and J 3 bases short, with 14 bases between. For the CDR3, the DNA is TGTGCCAGCAGTCGAGAGGGGCAAAACAATCAGCCCCAGCATTTT. The encoded protein is CASSREGQNNQPQHF.

This clonotype came up many times. V and J are TRBV6-5 and TRBJ2-5, with D unclear. Germline V gene data show CDR1 as MNHEY and CDR2 as SVGAGI. Trimming took off 0 bases at V and 4 bases at J, with 12 bases between the two ends. This CDR3 region has 15 residues. The CDR3 DNA reads as TGTGCCAGCAGTTACTCGACGTGGGAACCAGAGACCCAGTACTTC. Translation gives CASSYSTWEPETQYF.

This clonotype was counted only a few times. This sequence joins TRBV7-3 and TRBJ2-7; no clear D gene. Trimming removed 2 bases from V and 7 bases from J, with 12 bases in between. CDR3 length: 13 amino acids. From germline, CDR1 is SGHTA and CDR2 FQGTGA. The CDR3, as DNA: TGTGCCAGCAGCTTAGACCCCTTTGGGGAGCAGTACTTC. It codes for CASSLDPFGEQYF.